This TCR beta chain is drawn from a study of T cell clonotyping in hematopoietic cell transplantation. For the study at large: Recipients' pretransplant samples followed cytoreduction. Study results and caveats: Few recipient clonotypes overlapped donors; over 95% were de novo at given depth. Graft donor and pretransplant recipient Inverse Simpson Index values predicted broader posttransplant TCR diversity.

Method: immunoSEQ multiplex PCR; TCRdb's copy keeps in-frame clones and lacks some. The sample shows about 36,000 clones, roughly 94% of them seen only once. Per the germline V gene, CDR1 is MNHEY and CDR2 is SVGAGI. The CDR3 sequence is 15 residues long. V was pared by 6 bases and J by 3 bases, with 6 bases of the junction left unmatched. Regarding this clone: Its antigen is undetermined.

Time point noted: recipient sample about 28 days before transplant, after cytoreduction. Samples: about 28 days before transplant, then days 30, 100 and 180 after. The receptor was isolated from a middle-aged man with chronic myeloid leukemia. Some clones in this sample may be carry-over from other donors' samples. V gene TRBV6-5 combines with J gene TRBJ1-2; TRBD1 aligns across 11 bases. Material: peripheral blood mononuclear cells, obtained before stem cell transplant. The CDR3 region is CASRDRGLVYYGYTF. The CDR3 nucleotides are TGTGCCAGCAGGGACAGGGGGCTGGTTTACTATGGCTACACCTTC.